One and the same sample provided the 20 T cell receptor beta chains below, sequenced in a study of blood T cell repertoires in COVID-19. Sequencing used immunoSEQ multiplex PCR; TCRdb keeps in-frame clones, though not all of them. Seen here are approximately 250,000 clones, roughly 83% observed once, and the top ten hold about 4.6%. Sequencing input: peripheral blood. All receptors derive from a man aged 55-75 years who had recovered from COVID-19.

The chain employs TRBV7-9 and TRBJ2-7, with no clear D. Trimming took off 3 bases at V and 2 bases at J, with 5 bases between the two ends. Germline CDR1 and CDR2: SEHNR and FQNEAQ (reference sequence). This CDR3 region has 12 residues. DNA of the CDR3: TGTGCCAGCAGCTTGGCAACCTACGAGCAGTACTTC. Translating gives CASSLATYEQYF.

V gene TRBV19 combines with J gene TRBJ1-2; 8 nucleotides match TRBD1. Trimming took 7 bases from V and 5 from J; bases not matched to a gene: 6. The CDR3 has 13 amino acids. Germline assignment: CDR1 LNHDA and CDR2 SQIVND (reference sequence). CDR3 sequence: CASNPTGEYGYTF. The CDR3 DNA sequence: TGTGCCAGTAACCCGACAGGGGAATATGGCTACACCTTC.

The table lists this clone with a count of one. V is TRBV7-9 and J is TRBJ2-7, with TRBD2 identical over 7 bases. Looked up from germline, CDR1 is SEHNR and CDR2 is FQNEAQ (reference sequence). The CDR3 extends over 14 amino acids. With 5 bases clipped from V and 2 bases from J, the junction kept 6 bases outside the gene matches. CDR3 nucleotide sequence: TGTGCCAGCAGCGAGCTCGGGACTACCTACGAGCAGTACTTC. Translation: CASSELGTTYEQYF.

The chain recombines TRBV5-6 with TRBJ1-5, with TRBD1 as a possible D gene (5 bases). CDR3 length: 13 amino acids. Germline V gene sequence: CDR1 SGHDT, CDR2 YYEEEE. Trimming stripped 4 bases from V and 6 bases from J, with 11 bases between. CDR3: CASSAGFVQPQHF. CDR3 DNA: TGTGCCAGCAGCGCAGGGTTTGTTCAGCCCCAGCATTTT.

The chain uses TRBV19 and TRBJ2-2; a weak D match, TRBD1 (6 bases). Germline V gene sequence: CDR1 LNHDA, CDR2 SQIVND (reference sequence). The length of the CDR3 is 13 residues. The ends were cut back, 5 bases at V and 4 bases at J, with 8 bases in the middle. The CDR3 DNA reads TGTGCCAGTAGTCCAGGGGTCACCGGGGAGCTGTTTTTT. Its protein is CASSPGVTGELFF.

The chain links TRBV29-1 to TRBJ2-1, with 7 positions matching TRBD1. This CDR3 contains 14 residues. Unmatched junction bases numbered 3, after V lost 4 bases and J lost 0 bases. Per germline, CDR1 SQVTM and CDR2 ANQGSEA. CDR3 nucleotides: TGCAGCGTTGGGGACAGCAGCTCCTACAATGAGCAGTTCTTC. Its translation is CSVGDSSSYNEQFF.

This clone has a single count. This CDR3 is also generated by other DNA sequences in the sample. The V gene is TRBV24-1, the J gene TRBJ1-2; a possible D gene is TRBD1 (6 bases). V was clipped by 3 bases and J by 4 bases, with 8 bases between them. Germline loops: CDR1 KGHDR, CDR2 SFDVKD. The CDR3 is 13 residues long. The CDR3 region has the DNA TGTGCCACCAGTGATCCGGACAGCTATGGCTACACCTTC. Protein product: CATSDPDSYGYTF.

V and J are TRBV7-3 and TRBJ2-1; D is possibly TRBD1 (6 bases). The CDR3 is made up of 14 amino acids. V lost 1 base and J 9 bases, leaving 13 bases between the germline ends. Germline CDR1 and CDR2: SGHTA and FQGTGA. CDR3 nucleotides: TGTGCCAGCAGCTTAAAACAGGGAATCGGTGAGCAGTTCTTC. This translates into CASSLKQGIGEQFF.

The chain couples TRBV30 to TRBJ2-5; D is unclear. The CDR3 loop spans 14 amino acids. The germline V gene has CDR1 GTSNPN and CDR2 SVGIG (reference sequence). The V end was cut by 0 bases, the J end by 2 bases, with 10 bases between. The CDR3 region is CAWSVRRSQETQYF. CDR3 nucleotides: TGTGCCTGGAGTGTACGGAGATCGCAAGAGACCCAGTACTTC.

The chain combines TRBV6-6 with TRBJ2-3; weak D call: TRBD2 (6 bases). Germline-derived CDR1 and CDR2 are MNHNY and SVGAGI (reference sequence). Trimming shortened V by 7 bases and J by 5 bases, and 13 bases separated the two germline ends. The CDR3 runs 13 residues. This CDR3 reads CASNTPRGDTQYF. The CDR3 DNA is TGTGCCAGCAATACTCCGCGGGGAGATACGCAGTATTTT.

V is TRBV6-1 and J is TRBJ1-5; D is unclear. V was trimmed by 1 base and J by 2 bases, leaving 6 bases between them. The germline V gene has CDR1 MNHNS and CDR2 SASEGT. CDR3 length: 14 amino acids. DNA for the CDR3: TGTGCCAGCAGTGAAGGGAGGGGCAATCAGCCCCAGCATTTT. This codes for CASSEGRGNQPQHF.

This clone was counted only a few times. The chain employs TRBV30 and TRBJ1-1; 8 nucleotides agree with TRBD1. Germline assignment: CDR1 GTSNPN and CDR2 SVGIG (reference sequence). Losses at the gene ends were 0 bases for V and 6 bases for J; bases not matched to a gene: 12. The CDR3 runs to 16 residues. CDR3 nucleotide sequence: TGTGCCTGGAGTGTTCCTTCCGGCAGGGGGCTGCCTGAAGCTTTCTTT. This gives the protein CAWSVPSGRGLPEAFF.

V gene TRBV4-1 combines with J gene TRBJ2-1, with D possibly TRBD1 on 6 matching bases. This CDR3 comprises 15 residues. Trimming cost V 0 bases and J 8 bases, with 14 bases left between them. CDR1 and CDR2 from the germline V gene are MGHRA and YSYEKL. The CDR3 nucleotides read TGCGCCAGCAGCCAAGAGTACGGGGACAACGATGAGCAGTTCTTC. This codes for CASSQEYGDNDEQFF.

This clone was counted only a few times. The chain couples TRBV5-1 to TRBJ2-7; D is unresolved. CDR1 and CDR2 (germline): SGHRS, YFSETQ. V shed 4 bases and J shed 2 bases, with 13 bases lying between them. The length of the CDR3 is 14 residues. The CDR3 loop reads CASSPQAGPYEQYF. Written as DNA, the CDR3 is TGCGCCAGCAGCCCCCAGGCAGGCCCCTACGAGCAGTACTTC.

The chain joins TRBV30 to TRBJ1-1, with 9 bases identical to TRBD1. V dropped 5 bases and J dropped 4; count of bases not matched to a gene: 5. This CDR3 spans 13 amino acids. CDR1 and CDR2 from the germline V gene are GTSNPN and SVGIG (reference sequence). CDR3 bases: TGTGCCTGGGAAGGACAGGGGAGCACTGAAGCTTTCTTT. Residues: CAWEGQGSTEAFF.

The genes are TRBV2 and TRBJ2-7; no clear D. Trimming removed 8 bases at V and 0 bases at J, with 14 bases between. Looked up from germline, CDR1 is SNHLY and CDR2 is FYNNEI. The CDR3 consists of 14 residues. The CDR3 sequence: CASSASWSSYEQYF. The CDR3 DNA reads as TGTGCCAGCTCTGCGAGCTGGAGCTCCTACGAGCAGTACTTC.

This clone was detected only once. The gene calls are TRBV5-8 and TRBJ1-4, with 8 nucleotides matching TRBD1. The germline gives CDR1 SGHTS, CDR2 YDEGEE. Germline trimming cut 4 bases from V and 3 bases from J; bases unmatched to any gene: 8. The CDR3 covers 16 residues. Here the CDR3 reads CASSPGQGASNEKLFF. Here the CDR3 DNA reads TGTGCCAGCAGCCCCGGGCAGGGGGCCTCTAATGAAAAACTGTTTTTT. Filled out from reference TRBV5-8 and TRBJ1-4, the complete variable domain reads EAGVTQSPTHLIKTRGQQATLRCSPISGHTSVYWYQQALGLGLQFLLWYDEGEERNRGNFPPRFSGRQFPNYSSELNVNALELEDSALYLCASSPGQGASNEKLFFGSGTQLSVL.

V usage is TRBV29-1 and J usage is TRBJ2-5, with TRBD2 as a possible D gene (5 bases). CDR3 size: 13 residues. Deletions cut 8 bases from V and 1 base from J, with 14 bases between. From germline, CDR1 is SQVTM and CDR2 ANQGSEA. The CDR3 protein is CSHYSGLQETQYF. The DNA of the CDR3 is TGCAGCCACTATTCCGGACTCCAAGAGACCCAGTACTTC. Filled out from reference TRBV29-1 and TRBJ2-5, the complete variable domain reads SAVISQKPSRDICQRGTSLTIQCQVDSQVTMMFWYRQQPGQSLTLIATANQGSEATYESGFVIDKFPISRPNLTFSTLTVSNMSPEDSSIYLCSHYSGLQETQYFGPGTRLLVL.

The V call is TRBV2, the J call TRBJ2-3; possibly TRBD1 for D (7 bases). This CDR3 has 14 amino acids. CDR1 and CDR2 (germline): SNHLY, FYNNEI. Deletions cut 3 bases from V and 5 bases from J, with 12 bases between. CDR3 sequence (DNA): TGTGCCAGCAGTGATCGACAGGGAGGAGATACGCAGTATTTT. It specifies CASSDRQGGDTQYF.

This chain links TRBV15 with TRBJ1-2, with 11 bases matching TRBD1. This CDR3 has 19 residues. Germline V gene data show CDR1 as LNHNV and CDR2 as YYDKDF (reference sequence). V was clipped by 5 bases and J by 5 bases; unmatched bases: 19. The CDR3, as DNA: TGTGCCACCAGCCCCTTTGGTACCGGGACAGGGGGAAAAGGATATGGCTACACCTTC. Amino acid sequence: CATSPFGTGTGGKGYGYTF. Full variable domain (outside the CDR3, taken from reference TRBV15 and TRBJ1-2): DAMVIQNPRYQVTQFGKPVTLSCSQTLNHNVMYWYQQKSSQAPKLLFHYYDKDFNNEADTPDNFQSRRPNTSFCFLDIRSPGLGDTAMYLCATSPFGTGTGGKGYGYTFGSGTRLTVV.